This is a list of T cell receptor beta chains from one sample in a study of T cell repertoires in cytomegalovirus infection. These receptors' antigens are unknown. Using its own MiXCR run on the reads, TCRdb lists one record per CDR3 protein. Of 250,000 to 400,000 distinct CDR3 sequences in the sample, more than 20% are singletons; the top ten hold 10% to 15%. This specimen was cultured PBMCs, taken from culture after CMV antigen stimulation. These receptor sequences come from a human donor in good health (CMV status not recorded). Some clones in this sample may be carry-over from other donors' samples. Both conserved end residues are trimmed from each CDR3. Fields, in order: CDR3 length, J gene, V gene, clone size, CDR3 protein. Only part of the rows carry a size: once, few, many, or a class if the clone is expanded.

length: 13
J: TRBJ2-1
V: TRBV6-1
size: -
CDR3: ASSPDWGSYNEQF

length: 11
J: TRBJ2-1
V: TRBV12-3/TRBV12-4
size: many
CDR3: ASSLGPYNEQF

length: 14
J: TRBJ1-2
V: TRBV20-1
size: -
CDR3: SALDAGLGDRGGYT

length: 14
J: TRBJ2-3
V: TRBV6-1
size: -
CDR3: ASSIVLGFGTDTQY

length: 13
J: TRBJ2-5
V: TRBV11-2
size: few
CDR3: ASSLPTGAIETQY

length: 12
J: TRBJ2-5
V: TRBV28
size: few
CDR3: ASSRDSLGETQY

length: 14
J: TRBJ1-2
V: TRBV10-3
size: -
CDR3: AISESTGGSSYGYT

length: 11
J: TRBJ2-1
V: TRBV27
size: -
CDR3: ASSLSLGNEQF

length: 12
J: TRBJ2-3
V: TRBV10-3
size: many
CDR3: ATTGTSVADTQY

length: 14
J: TRBJ2-5
V: TRBV4-2
size: many
CDR3: ASSQSTSGKQETQY

length: 11
J: TRBJ1-1
V: TRBV29-1
size: -
CDR3: SVETNMNTEAF